The clone carrying this T cell receptor beta chain was seen many times. Looked up from germline, CDR1 is GTSNPN and CDR2 is SVGIG (reference sequence). V was clipped by 5 bases and J by 5 bases, with 21 bases between them. The CDR3 extends over 15 amino acids. The record originates from a study of Graves' ophthalmopathy and Graves' hyperthyroidism. Amplification from RNA transcripts yielded the TCR beta CDR3 regions. HTBI primers were used in a first-round RT-PCR, which preceded a second-round multiplex PCR. TCRdb re-analysed the multiplex PCR reads in MiXCR, keeping a single row per CDR3 protein. The table shows under 350,000 distinct CDR3 sequences, with about 17% occurring only once.

Sequenced: peripheral blood. The TCR originated in an adult man with Graves' ophthalmopathy. V usage is TRBV30 and J usage is TRBJ2-5; a weak D match, TRBD2 (6 bases). The chain's CDR3 is CAWGITKGGGETQYF. CDR3 nucleotide sequence: TGTGCCTGGGGTATCACTAAGGGAGGCGGGGAGACCCAGTACTTC.